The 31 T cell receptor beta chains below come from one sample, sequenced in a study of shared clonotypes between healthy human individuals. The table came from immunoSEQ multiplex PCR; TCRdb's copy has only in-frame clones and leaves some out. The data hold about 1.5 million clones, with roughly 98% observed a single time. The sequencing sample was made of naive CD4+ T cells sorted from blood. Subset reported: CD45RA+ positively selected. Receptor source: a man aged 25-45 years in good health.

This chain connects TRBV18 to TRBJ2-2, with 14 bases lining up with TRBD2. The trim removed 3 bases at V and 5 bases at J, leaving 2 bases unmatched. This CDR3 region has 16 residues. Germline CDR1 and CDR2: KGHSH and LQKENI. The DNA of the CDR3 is TGTGCCAGCTCACCGAGGACTAGCGGGAGGACCGGGGAGCTGTTTTTT. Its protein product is CASSPRTSGRTGELFF.

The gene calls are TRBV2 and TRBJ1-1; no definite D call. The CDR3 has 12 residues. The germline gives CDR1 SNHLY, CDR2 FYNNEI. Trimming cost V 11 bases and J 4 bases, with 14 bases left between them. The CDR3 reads CAVRDGPTEAFF. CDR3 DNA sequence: TGTGCCGTCCGGGATGGGCCCACTGAAGCTTTCTTT.

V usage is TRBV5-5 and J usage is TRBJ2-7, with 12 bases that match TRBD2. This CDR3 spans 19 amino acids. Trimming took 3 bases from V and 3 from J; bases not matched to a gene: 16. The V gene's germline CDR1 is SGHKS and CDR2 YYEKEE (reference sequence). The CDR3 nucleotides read TGTGCCAGCAGCTCGACCCCGACTAGCGGGAGAGCTCCAGGCTACGAGCAGTACTTC. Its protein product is CASSSTPTSGRAPGYEQYF.

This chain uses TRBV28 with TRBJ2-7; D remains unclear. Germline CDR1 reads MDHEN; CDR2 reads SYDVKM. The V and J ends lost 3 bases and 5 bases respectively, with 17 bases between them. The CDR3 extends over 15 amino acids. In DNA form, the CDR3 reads TGTGCCAGCAGTTTTTCTTTCAAGAGGCGACACGAGCAGTACTTC. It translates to CASSFSFKRRHEQYF.

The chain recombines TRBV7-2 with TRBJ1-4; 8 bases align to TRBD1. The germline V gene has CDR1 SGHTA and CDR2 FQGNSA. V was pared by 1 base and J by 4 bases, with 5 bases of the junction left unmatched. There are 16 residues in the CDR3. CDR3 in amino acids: CASSLGQGAINEKLFF. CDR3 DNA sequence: TGTGCCAGCAGCTTAGGGCAGGGGGCTATTAATGAAAAACTGTTTTTT.

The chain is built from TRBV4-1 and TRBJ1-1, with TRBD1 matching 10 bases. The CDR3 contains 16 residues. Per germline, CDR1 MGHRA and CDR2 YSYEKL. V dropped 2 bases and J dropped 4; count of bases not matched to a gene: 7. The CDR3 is CASSQPGQGIITEAFF. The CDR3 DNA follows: TGCGCCAGCAGCCAACCGGGACAGGGGATTATCACTGAAGCTTTCTTT.

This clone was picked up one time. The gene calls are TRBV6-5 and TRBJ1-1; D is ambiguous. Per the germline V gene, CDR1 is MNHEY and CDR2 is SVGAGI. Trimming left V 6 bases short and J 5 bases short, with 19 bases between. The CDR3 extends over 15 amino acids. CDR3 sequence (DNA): TGTGCCAGCAGGGTGGCTCGGGTCGGAAGAACTGAAGCTTTCTTT. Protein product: CASRVARVGRTEAFF.

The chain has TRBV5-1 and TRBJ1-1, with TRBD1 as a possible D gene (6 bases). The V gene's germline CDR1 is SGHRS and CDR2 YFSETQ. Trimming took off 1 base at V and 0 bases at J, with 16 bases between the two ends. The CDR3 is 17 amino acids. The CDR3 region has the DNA TGCGCCAGCAGCTTGTCGGCGGGGGCAGGCATGAACACTGAAGCTTTCTTT. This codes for CASSLSAGAGMNTEAFF.

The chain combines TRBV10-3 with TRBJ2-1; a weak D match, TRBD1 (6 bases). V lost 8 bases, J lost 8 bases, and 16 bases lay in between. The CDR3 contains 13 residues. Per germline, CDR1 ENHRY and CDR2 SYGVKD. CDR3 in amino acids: CAIGSGQSHEQFF. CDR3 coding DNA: TGTGCCATCGGGTCGGGACAATCCCATGAGCAGTTCTTC.

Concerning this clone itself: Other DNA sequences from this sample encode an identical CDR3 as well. The DNA for the CDR3 is TGCGCCAGCAGCTTGGCCGGGGGGAACTCCTACAATGAGCAGTTCTTC. Protein product: CASSLAGGNSYNEQFF. The V gene is TRBV5-1, the J gene TRBJ2-1; 7 bases are shared with TRBD2. Germline lookup yields CDR1 SGHRS and CDR2 YFSETQ. V lost 0 bases to trimming and J lost 0 bases; unmatched junction nucleotides: 3. This CDR3 spans 16 amino acids.

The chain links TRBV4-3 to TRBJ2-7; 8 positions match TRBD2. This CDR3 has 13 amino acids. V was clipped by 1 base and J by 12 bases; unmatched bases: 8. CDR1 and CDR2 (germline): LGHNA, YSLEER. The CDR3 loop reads CASSQALTSAAYF. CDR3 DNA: TGCGCCAGCAGCCAAGCCCTGACTAGCGCGGCGTACTTC.

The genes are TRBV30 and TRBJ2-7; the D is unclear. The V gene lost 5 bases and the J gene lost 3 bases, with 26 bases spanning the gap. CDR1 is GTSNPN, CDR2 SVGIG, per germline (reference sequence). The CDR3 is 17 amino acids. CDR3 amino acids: CAWGLKWVQASYYEQYF. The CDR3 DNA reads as TGTGCCTGGGGGCTTAAATGGGTGCAGGCCTCCTACTACGAGCAGTACTTC.

The CDR3 nucleotides read TGCGCCAGCAGCTTGGAACCCTCAGATATTGAAAAACTGTTTTTT. Translation gives CASSLEPSDIEKLFF. J is TRBJ1-4 and V is TRBV5-1, with D unresolved. Germline-derived CDR1 and CDR2 are SGHRS and YFSETQ. The CDR3 spans 15 residues. V was clipped by 0 bases and J by 7 bases, with 13 bases between them.

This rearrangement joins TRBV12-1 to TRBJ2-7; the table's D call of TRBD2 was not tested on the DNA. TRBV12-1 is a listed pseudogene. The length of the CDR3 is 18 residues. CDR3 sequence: CASSFAQCRGRISYEQYF. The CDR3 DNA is TGTGCCAGCAGCTTTGCTCAGTGTCGCGGGAGGATCTCCTACGAGCAGTACTTC.

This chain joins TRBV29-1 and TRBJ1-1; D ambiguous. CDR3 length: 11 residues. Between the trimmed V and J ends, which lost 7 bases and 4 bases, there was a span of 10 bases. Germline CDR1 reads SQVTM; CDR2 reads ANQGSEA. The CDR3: CSALTSTEAFF. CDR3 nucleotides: TGCAGCGCTCTGACCTCCACTGAAGCTTTCTTT.

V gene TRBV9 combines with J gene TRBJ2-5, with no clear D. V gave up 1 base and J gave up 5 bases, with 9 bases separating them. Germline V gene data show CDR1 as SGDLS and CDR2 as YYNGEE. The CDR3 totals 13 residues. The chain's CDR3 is CASSVPGSETQYF. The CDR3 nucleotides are TGTGCCAGCAGCGTACCTGGGTCGGAGACCCAGTACTTC.

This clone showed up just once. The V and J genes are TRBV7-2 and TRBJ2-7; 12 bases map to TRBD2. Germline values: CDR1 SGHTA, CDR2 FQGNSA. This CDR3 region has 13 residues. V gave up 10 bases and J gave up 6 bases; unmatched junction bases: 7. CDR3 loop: CATSSGRAVEQYF. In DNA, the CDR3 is TGTGCCACTTCTAGCGGGAGGGCCGTCGAGCAGTACTTC.

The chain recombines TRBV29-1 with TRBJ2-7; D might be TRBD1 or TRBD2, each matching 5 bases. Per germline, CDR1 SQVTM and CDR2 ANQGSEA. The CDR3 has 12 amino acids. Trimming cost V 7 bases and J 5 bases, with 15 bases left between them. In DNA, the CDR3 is TGCAGCGCGTCGACCGGGGCCCACGAGCAGTACTTC. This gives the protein CSASTGAHEQYF.

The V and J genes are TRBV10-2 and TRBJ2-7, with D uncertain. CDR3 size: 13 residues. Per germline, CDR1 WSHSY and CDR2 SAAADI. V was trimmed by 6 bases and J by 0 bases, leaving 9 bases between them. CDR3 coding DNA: TGCGCCAGCAGAGCCGTAAGCTCCTACGAGCAGTACTTC. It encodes CASRAVSSYEQYF.

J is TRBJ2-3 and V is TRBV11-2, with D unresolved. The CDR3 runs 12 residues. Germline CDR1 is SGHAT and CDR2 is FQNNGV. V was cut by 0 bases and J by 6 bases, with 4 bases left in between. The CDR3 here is CASSLDGDTQYF. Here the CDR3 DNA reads TGTGCCAGCAGCTTAGATGGGGATACGCAGTATTTT. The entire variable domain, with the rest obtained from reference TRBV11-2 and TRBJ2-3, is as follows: EAGVAQSPRYKIIEKRQSVAFWCNPISGHATLYWYQQILGQGPKLLIQFQNNGVVDDSQLPKDRFSAERLKGVDSTLKIQPAKLEDSAVYLCASSLDGDTQYFGPGTRLTVL.

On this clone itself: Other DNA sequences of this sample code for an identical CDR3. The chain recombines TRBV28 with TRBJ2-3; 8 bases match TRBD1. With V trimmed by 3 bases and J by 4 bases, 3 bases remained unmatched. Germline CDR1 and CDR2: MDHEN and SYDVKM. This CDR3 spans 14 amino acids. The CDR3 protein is CASSFRGRADTQYF. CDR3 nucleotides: TGTGCCAGCAGTTTCAGGGGGCGGGCAGATACGCAGTATTTT.

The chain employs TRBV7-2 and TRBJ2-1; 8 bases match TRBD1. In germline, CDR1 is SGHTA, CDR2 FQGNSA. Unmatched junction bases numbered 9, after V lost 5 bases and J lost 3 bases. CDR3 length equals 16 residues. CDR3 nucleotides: TGTGCCAGCAGCCCCGATACCGGGACAGGCTACAATGAGCAGTTCTTC. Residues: CASSPDTGTGYNEQFF. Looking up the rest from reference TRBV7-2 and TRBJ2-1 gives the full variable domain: GAGVSQSPSNKVTEKGKDVELRCDPISGHTALYWYRQSLGQGLEFLIYFQGNSAPDKSGLPSDRFSAERTGGSVSTLTIQRTQQEDSAVYLCASSPDTGTGYNEQFFGPGTRLTVL.

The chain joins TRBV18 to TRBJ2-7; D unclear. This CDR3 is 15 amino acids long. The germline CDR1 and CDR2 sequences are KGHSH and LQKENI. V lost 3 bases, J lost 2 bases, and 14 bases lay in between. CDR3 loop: CASSPVDGSTYEQYF. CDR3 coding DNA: TGTGCCAGCTCACCTGTGGACGGGTCGACCTACGAGCAGTACTTC.

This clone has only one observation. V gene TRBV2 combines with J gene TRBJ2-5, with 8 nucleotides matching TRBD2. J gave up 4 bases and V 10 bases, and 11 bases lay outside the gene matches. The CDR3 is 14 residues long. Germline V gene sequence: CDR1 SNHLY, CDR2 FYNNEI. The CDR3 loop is CAIPPGGQAETQYF. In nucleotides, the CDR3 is TGTGCCATCCCCCCGGGGGGGCAAGCAGAGACCCAGTACTTC.

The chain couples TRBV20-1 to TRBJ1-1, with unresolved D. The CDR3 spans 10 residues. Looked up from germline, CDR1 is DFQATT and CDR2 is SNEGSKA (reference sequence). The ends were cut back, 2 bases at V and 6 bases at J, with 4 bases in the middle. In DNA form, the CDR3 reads TGCAGTGCTAGACAGGCTGAAGCTTTCTTT. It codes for CSARQAEAFF.

The CDR3 loop is CASSSLNGGYGYTF. In DNA, the CDR3 is TGTGCCAGCAGCTCCCTGAATGGGGGGTATGGCTACACCTTC. The chain employs TRBV11-2 and TRBJ1-2; a possible D gene is TRBD1 (5 bases). Germline CDR1 and CDR2: SGHAT and FQNNGV. The CDR3 contains 14 residues. V was cut by 4 bases and J by 5 bases, with 14 bases left in between.

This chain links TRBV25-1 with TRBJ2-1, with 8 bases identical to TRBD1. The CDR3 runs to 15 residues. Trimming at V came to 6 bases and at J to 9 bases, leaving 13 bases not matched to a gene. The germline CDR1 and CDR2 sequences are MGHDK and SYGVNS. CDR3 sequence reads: CASRRGAGGYGEQFF. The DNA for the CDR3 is TGTGCCAGCAGGAGGGGGGCAGGGGGCTACGGTGAGCAGTTCTTC.

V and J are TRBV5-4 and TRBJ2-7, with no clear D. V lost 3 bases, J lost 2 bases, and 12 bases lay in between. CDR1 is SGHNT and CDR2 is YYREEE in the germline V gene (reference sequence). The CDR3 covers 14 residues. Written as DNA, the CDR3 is TGTGCCAGCAGCTACGATTCGGCCACCTACGAGCAGTACTTC. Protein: CASSYDSATYEQYF. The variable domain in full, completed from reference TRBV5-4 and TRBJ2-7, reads ETGVTQSPTHLIKTRGQQVTLRCSSQSGHNTVSWYQQALGQGPQFIFQYYREEENGRGNFPPRFSGLQFPNYSSELNVNALELDDSALYLCASSYDSATYEQYFGPGTRLTVT.

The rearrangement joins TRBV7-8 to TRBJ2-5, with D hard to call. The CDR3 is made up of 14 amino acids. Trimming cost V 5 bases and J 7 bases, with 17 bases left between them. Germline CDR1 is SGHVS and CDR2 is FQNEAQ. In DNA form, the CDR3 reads TGTGCCAGCAGCACACAAACGGCAGTGGGGACCCAGTACTTC. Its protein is CASSTQTAVGTQYF.

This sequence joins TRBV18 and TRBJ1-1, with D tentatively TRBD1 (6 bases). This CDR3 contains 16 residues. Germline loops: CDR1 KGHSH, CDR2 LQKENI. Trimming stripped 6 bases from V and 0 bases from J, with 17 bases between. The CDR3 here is CASSRGGDFMNTEAFF. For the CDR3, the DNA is TGTGCCAGCTCGCGCGGGGGCGATTTCATGAACACTGAAGCTTTCTTT. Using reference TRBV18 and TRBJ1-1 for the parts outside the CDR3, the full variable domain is NAGVMQNPRHLVRRRGQEARLRCSPMKGHSHVYWYRQLPEEGLKFMVYLQKENIIDESGMPKERFSAEFPKEGPSILRIQQVVRGDSAAYFCASSRGGDFMNTEAFFGQGTRLTVV.

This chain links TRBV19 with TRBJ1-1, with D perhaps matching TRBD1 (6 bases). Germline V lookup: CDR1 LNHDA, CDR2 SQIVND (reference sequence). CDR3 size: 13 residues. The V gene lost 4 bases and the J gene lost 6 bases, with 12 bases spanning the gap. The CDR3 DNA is TGTGCCAGTAGTACACAGGGTTTACCTGAAGCTTTCTTT. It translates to CASSTQGLPEAFF.